The clone carrying this T cell receptor beta chain was observed a single time. The V gene's germline CDR1 is GTSNPN and CDR2 SVGIG (reference sequence). V was clipped by 1 base and J by 9 bases; unmatched bases: 3. The CDR3 is made up of 13 amino acids. This sample is drawn from a study of OX40 agonist ivuxolimab in advanced cancers. As for the study in general: Among those enrolled, mean age was around 55 years (range about 23 to 90) and about 81% were male.

Method: immunoSEQ multiplex PCR; TCRdb's copy keeps in-frame clones and lacks some. The data hold about 37,000 clones, with over 80% observed a single time. Sample: CD4+ or CD8+ T cells sorted from blood, taken in a trial of the OX40 agonist ivuxolimab. The clonotype was recovered from an adult with an advanced solid tumor such as melanoma, head and neck, liver or kidney cancer. The chain joins TRBV30 to TRBJ1-6, with 7 nucleotides matching TRBD1. The CDR3: CAWSGQGGSPLHF. The DNA of the CDR3 is TGTGCCTGGAGTGGACAGGGAGGTTCACCCCTCCACTTT.